This T cell receptor (beta chain) was retrieved from a study of shared clonotypes between healthy human individuals. Study details: A couple of women and a few men aged 18 to 49 made up the donors.

The CDR3 has 16 residues. Trimming stripped 4 bases from V and 0 bases from J, with 14 bases between. CDR1 WNHNN and CDR2 SYGVQD come from the germline V gene (reference sequence). Naive CD45RA+ and memory CD45RA-negative subsets were split from CD4+ cells. Each sorted subset replicate got 200 ng genomic DNA, roughly 30,000 genomes. Assay: immunoSEQ multiplex PCR; the TCRdb copy retains only in-frame clones and omits some. This sample has approximately 500,000 clones; almost 97% occur once, and the top ten carry under 0.06%. V gene TRBV10-1 combines with J gene TRBJ2-3, with D perhaps TRBD1 (5 bases). The sample was naive CD4+ T cells sorted from blood. The sample's subset: CD45RA+ positively selected. The clonotype comes from a woman in her twenties or thirties in good health. The CDR3 DNA reads as TGCGCCAGCAGTGTGGACAACAGCATGAGCACAGATACGCAGTATTTT. Translating gives CASSVDNSMSTDTQYF.